The 18 T cell receptor beta chains below were found in one sample sequenced in a study of blood T cells in healthy people across ages. With a J-beta primer mix and a sample-barcoded 5' primer, a second PCR ran about 6 to 11 cycles. TCRdb reprocessed the 5' RACE reads via MiXCR and lists one record per CDR3 protein. The data contain around 1,900,000 distinct CDR3 sequences, roughly two fifths of them seen just once; the ten biggest clones take up roughly 23%. Sequenced sample: blood. The receptors were sampled from a human donor in good health.

The chain combines TRBV12-3 or TRBV12-4 with TRBJ2-5; 8 bases are a match to TRBD2. The CDR3 contains 14 residues. Losses at the gene ends were 7 bases for V and 3 bases for J; bases not matched to a gene: 7. The CDR3 protein is CASTPGTREETQYF. In DNA form, the CDR3 reads TGTGCCAGCACCCCCGGGACTAGAGAAGAGACCCAGTACTTC.

The chain employs TRBV7-2 and TRBJ2-2; D possibly uses TRBD1 or TRBD2 (5 bases each). V was cut by 1 base and J by 7 bases, with 13 bases left in between. Germline assignment: CDR1 SGHTA and CDR2 FQGNSA. The CDR3 loop spans 15 amino acids. The CDR3 bases are TGTGCCAGCAGCTTAGGGTTACATGGGGGCGGGGAGCTGTTTTTT. Residues: CASSLGLHGGGELFF. The entire variable domain, with the rest obtained from reference TRBV7-2 and TRBJ2-2, is as follows: GAGVSQSPSNKVTEKGKDVELRCDPISGHTALYWYRQSLGQGLEFLIYFQGNSAPDKSGLPSDRFSAERTGGSVSTLTIQRTQQEDSAVYLCASSLGLHGGGELFFGEGSRLTVL.

The chain carries TRBV10-3 and TRBJ2-7; 8 bases are a match to TRBD1. Trimming at V came to 10 bases and at J to 0 bases, leaving 5 bases not matched to a gene. Germline V lookup: CDR1 ENHRY, CDR2 SYGVKD. The CDR3 totals 13 residues. The CDR3 DNA is TGTGCCAGCGCCGGGACAGGCTCCTACGAGCAGTACTTC. As protein: CASAGTGSYEQYF.

V is TRBV6-2 or TRBV6-3 and J is TRBJ2-5, with D perhaps matching TRBD1 (6 bases). V was shortened by 0 bases and J by 7 bases, with 21 bases between the two germline ends. This CDR3 has 17 amino acids. CDR1 is MNHEY, CDR2 SVGEGT, per germline. The CDR3 is CASSYSSQGPGAGTQYF. The CDR3 DNA follows: TGTGCCAGCAGTTACTCGTCGCAGGGTCCAGGGGCCGGGACCCAGTACTTC.

V and J are TRBV28 and TRBJ2-7, with unresolved D. V was pared by 3 bases and J by 4 bases, with 7 bases between. The CDR3 runs 12 residues. Germline loops: CDR1 MDHEN, CDR2 SYDVKM. The CDR3 is CASSFMFYEQYF. In DNA, the CDR3 is TGTGCCAGCAGTTTTATGTTTTACGAGCAGTACTTC.

The V call is TRBV7-2, the J call TRBJ2-3, with 8 bases identical to TRBD1. The CDR3 runs 16 residues. Trimming took 5 bases from V and 5 from J; bases not matched to a gene: 12. The germline CDR1 and CDR2 sequences are SGHTA and FQGNSA. CDR3 DNA: TGTGCCAGCAGCGGAGAGGGTCAGGGGGCCGTAGATACGCAGTATTTT. This codes for CASSGEGQGAVDTQYF.

At least ten counts were recorded for this clonotype. J is TRBJ2-7 and V is TRBV29-1, with a weak D call TRBD1 (5 bases). Trimming took 3 bases from V and 2 from J, leaving 11 bases between them. This CDR3 is 13 amino acids long. The germline CDR1 and CDR2 sequences are SQVTM and ANQGSEA. CDR3 amino acids: CSVDSGNPYEQYF. The CDR3 coding sequence is TGCAGCGTTGACTCAGGGAATCCCTACGAGCAGTACTTC.

This clonotype came up a few times. This sequence joins TRBV12-3 or TRBV12-4 and TRBJ2-1, with TRBD2 identical over 10 bases. The ends lost 6 bases at V and 2 bases at J; junction bases unmatched: 10. The CDR3 runs 17 residues. The CDR3 nucleotides read TGTGCCAGCAGGCTTAAGCGGGGGGGATTCACCTACAATGAGCAGTTCTTC. Protein: CASRLKRGGFTYNEQFF.

There are a few counts of this clonotype. V usage is TRBV5-1 and J usage is TRBJ2-1; D remains unclear. The CDR3 is 13 residues long. Germline CDR1 reads SGHRS; CDR2 reads YFSETQ. V lost 4 bases to trimming and J lost 5 bases, with 10 bases between them. The CDR3 is CASSTDRDNEQFF. The CDR3 bases are TGCGCCAGCAGCACGGACCGGGACAATGAGCAGTTCTTC.

This clonotype was counted a few times. The rearrangement joins TRBV3-1 to TRBJ2-3; unclear D gene. Trimming cost V 0 bases and J 5 bases, with 6 bases left between them. This CDR3 is 13 amino acids long. Germline V gene lookup returns CDR1 LGHDT and CDR2 YNNKEL (reference sequence). In DNA, the CDR3 is TGTGCCAGCAGCCAAGAAAAGATAGATACGCAGTATTTT. This sequence encodes CASSQEKIDTQYF.

This clonotype was picked up one time. This rearrangement joins TRBV4-1 to TRBJ1-2, with D possibly matching TRBD1 (5 bases). The CDR3 has 13 residues. Germline V gene sequence: CDR1 MGHRA, CDR2 YSYEKL. With 2 bases removed from V and 6 bases from J, the gap between germline ends came to 10 bases. The CDR3 region is CASSQRTLDGYTF. In DNA, the CDR3 is TGCGCCAGCAGCCAACGGACACTTGATGGCTACACCTTC.

The V call is TRBV7-2, the J call TRBJ1-1; D gene ambiguous. The CDR3 covers 13 residues. Trimming pared 5 bases from V and 1 base from J, leaving 8 bases between. Germline CDR1 SGHTA, CDR2 FQGNSA. CDR3 sequence reads: CASSPIRNTEAFF. CDR3 DNA: TGTGCCAGCAGCCCAATACGGAACACTGAAGCTTTCTTT.

V usage is TRBV6-1 and J usage is TRBJ2-3; 14 positions agree with TRBD2. Germline V gene lookup returns CDR1 MNHNS and CDR2 SASEGT. V dropped 6 bases and J dropped 5; count of bases not matched to a gene: 10. CDR3 length equals 17 residues. This CDR3 reads CASRRGLAGGYRDTQYF. CDR3 DNA sequence: TGTGCCAGCAGGCGTGGACTAGCGGGGGGTTATAGAGATACGCAGTATTTT.

This sequence joins TRBV12-3 or TRBV12-4 and TRBJ1-2; D is ambiguous. Trimming cost V 3 bases and J 6 bases, with 11 bases left between them. The CDR3 runs 13 residues. CDR3 nucleotide sequence: TGTGCCAGCAGTTTTCAGATTGACGATGGCTACACCTTC. This encodes CASSFQIDDGYTF.

The chain couples TRBV28 to TRBJ1-1; the match to TRBD1 covers 9 bases. CDR1 is MDHEN, CDR2 SYDVKM, per germline. V lost 6 bases to trimming and J lost 4 bases; unmatched junction nucleotides: 6. This CDR3 has 14 amino acids. As DNA, the CDR3 is TGTGCCAGCAGGGTCACAGGGGGCCTCACTGAAGCTTTCTTT. It codes for CASRVTGGLTEAFF.

CDR3 region: CSASSQGYQPQHF. The CDR3 bases are TGCAGTGCTAGTAGCCAGGGGTATCAGCCCCAGCATTTT. The gene calls are TRBV20-1 and TRBJ1-5, with D possibly TRBD1 on 6 matching bases. Between the trimmed V and J ends, which lost 3 bases and 5 bases, there was a span of 11 bases. Germline V gene lookup returns CDR1 DFQATT and CDR2 SNEGSKA (reference sequence). CDR3 length: 13 amino acids.

This clonotype has just a few counts. This chain uses TRBV12-3 or TRBV12-4 with TRBJ1-6; a weak D match, TRBD1 (5 bases). V gave up 6 bases and J gave up 3 bases, with 12 bases separating them. CDR3 length equals 15 residues. The CDR3 DNA reads as TGTGCCAGCAGCCGGGGGGAACTCTATAATTCACCCCTCCACTTT. Translation: CASSRGELYNSPLHF.

The sample holds a few counts of this clonotype. The rearrangement joins TRBV7-3 to TRBJ1-2, with D unresolved. CDR1 and CDR2 (germline): SGHTA, FQGTGA. Trimming left V 4 bases short and J 2 bases short, with 11 bases between. This CDR3 has 14 amino acids. Here the CDR3 DNA reads TGTGCCAGCAGCTCGGACGGCCAGAACTATGGCTACACCTTC. This gives the protein CASSSDGQNYGYTF.